Presented here are 9 T cell receptor beta chains from one specimen sequenced in a study of technical replicates of blood from a handful of donors. Method: immunoSEQ multiplex PCR; TCRdb's copy keeps in-frame clones and lacks some. Of under 95,000 clones detected, 95% appear once; the ten largest clones hold 0.2% to 0.3%. The source material was T cells isolated from PBMCs. These receptors originate from a human donor in good health.

The V and J genes are TRBV10-1 and TRBJ2-1, with TRBD1 as a possible D gene (5 bases). Looked up from germline, CDR1 is WNHNN and CDR2 is SYGVQD (reference sequence). Trimming cost V 3 bases and J 10 bases, with 7 bases left between them. The CDR3 sequence is 11 residues long. CDR3 bases: TGCGCCAGCAGTGAAAGGACAGAGCAGTTCTTC. Its protein product is CASSERTEQFF.

CDR3 bases: TGTGCCAGCAGGCCCCCCGACAGGGCGGAACAAGAGACCCAGTACTTC. This sequence encodes CASRPPDRAEQETQYF. V usage is TRBV27 and J usage is TRBJ2-5, with TRBD1 identical over 7 bases. The CDR3 loop spans 16 amino acids. CDR1 is MNHEY and CDR2 is SMNVEV in the germline V gene (reference sequence). V lost 6 bases, J lost 2 bases, and 12 bases stayed unmatched.

The chain has TRBV28 and TRBJ2-2, with a tentative D call TRBD1 (6 bases). Trimming shortened V by 8 bases and J by 3 bases, and 10 bases separated the two germline ends. This CDR3 region has 13 residues. Germline CDR1 MDHEN, CDR2 SYDVKM. Here the CDR3 DNA reads TGTGCCAGCGGCAGGGGTGACACCGGGGAGCTGTTTTTT. Its protein is CASGRGDTGELFF.

This rearrangement joins TRBV11-1 to TRBJ2-7; 8 bases are shared with TRBD1. This CDR3 comprises 13 residues. Trimming took 5 bases from V and 5 from J; bases not matched to a gene: 5. The germline V gene has CDR1 SGHAT and CDR2 FQDESV (reference sequence). The CDR3 region is CASSDRGFDEQYF. CDR3 DNA sequence: TGTGCCAGCAGCGACAGGGGATTCGACGAGCAGTACTTC.

The chain employs TRBV19 and TRBJ2-3, with D possibly matching TRBD1 (5 bases). The germline gives CDR1 LNHDA, CDR2 SQIVND (reference sequence). Trimming pared 10 bases from V and 2 bases from J, leaving 16 bases between. The CDR3 runs to 14 residues. The CDR3 spells CATTAGMVTDTQYF. For the CDR3, the DNA is TGTGCCACCACGGCAGGGATGGTCACAGATACGCAGTATTTT.

The rearrangement joins TRBV7-9 to TRBJ1-1; possibly TRBD1 for D (5 bases). This CDR3 is 14 amino acids long. From germline, CDR1 is SEHNR and CDR2 FQNEAQ (reference sequence). V was pared by 6 bases and J by 4 bases, with 15 bases between. In nucleotides, the CDR3 is TGTGCCAGCAGTTTACAGGCAATTATCACTGAAGCTTTCTTT. It specifies CASSLQAIITEAFF.

This clone was recorded once. The chain joins TRBV7-9 to TRBJ2-7, with TRBD1 matching over 10 bases. CDR1 and CDR2 from the germline V gene are SEHNR and FQNEAQ (reference sequence). The CDR3 runs to 15 residues. V trimming: 5 bases; J trimming: 5 bases; junction bases outside the gene matches: 9. The CDR3 nucleotides are TGTGCCAGCAGCCAGGGGGGACAGGGGCTTCACGAGCAGTACTTC. It translates to CASSQGGQGLHEQYF.

The chain uses TRBV5-4 and TRBJ2-7, with 9 bases aligning to TRBD2. This CDR3 region has 17 residues. V shed 0 bases and J 2 bases; nucleotides not matched to a gene: 9. In germline, CDR1 is SGHNT, CDR2 YYREEE (reference sequence). The CDR3 loop is CASSLASASGIPYEQYF. The CDR3 region has the DNA TGTGCCAGCAGCTTGGCCTCGGCTAGCGGGATTCCCTACGAGCAGTACTTC.

The CDR3: CASSSYLEYSQRSGELFF. CDR3 bases: TGTGCCAGCAGCTCTTATCTAGAGTATTCCCAGCGGTCCGGGGAGCTGTTTTTT. The chain couples TRBV7-8 to TRBJ2-2; a weak D match, TRBD2 (5 bases). Germline V gives CDR1 SGHVS, CDR2 FQNEAQ. V was trimmed by 4 bases and J by 6 bases, leaving 24 bases between them. CDR3 size: 18 residues. Complete variable domain (other parts from reference TRBV7-8 and TRBJ2-2): GAGVSQSPRYKVAKRGQDVALRCDPISGHVSLFWYQQALGQGPEFLTYFQNEAQLDKSGLPSDRFFAERPEGSVSTLKIQRTQQEDSAVYLCASSSYLEYSQRSGELFFGEGSRLTVL.